These T cell receptor beta chains were read from a single sample in a study of blood T cells in healthy people across ages. TCRdb passed the 5' RACE reads through MiXCR, listing each CDR3 protein once. Among 1.5 million to 2 million distinct CDR3 sequences listed, 28% were seen once. Specimen: blood. Receptors were obtained from a woman aged 25 to 39 in good health. Each CDR3 is given without its conserved first and last residue. Fields, in order: CDR3 length, J gene, D gene, V gene, CDR3 protein. The D gene is left open where the match is weak.

12 TRBJ1-1 - TRBV7-3 ASSTRGGNAEAF
15 TRBJ2-5 TRBD2 TRBV29-1 SVGGTSGISYQETQY
11 TRBJ1-6 - TRBV5-1 ASSLDRASPLH
14 TRBJ1-2 - TRBV20-1 SASLVSSEEKYGYT
13 TRBJ2-7 TRBD1 TRBV4-1 TGSQDIGQDYEQY
14 TRBJ2-1 TRBD1 TRBV25-1 ASSEQGTDRSYEQF
13 TRBJ1-5 TRBD1 TRBV19 ASRDWDSENQPQH
14 TRBJ2-6 - TRBV15 ATSPSGDTGANVLT
12 TRBJ1-4 - TRBV12-3/TRBV12-4 ASSLGGFGEKLF
14 TRBJ1-1 - TRBV7-9 ASSPRERGLNTEAF
13 TRBJ2-1 - TRBV4-3 ASSQDRNRYNEQF
9 TRBJ2-5 - TRBV20-1 SSGKQETQY
12 TRBJ2-1 - TRBV2 ASEPGGNLNEQF
12 TRBJ1-1 - TRBV7-2 ASSLGGRNTDAF
10 TRBJ2-3 - TRBV20-1 SALGLADTQY
15 TRBJ2-3 - TRBV6-6 ASSYSPGREIADTQY
12 TRBJ2-5 - TRBV5-1 ASSARTIGETQY
11 TRBJ1-1 - TRBV28 ASSLGAGFEAF
13 TRBJ2-7 TRBD2 TRBV7-2 ASSFSGGTSYEQY
13 TRBJ1-1 - TRBV5-1 ASSYNSRLNTEAF
12 TRBJ1-5 TRBD1 TRBV9 ASSKDRGDQPQH
13 TRBJ2-1 - TRBV5-1 ASSTQGPLDNEQF
13 TRBJ2-7 - TRBV27 ASKGLGQGSYEQY
9 TRBJ2-7 - TRBV27 ASSSYSEQY
11 TRBJ1-1 - TRBV5-1 ASAMTVNTEAF
16 TRBJ2-5 TRBD2 TRBV7-2 ASSLIEPGRIWQETQY
12 TRBJ1-5 TRBD1 TRBV4-3 ASSQDRGPQPQH
14 TRBJ1-3 - TRBV12-3/TRBV12-4 ASTSEGQISGNTIY
16 TRBJ2-7 TRBD2 TRBV10-2 ASSEGMRTSRESYEQY
12 TRBJ1-2 - TRBV12-3/TRBV12-4 ASRGTAGNYGYT
14 TRBJ1-5 TRBD1 TRBV20-1 SASSGTGYSNQPQH
11 TRBJ1-2 - TRBV7-9 ASDSLANYGYT
10 TRBJ2-7 - TRBV20-1 SASGVIYEQY
14 TRBJ2-7 TRBD2 TRBV20-1 SARASGGRYYYEQY
11 TRBJ2-5 TRBD1 TRBV9 ASSEGTGRGQY
10 TRBJ1-1 - TRBV11-2 ASSLSGGGAF
12 TRBJ1-2 - TRBV7-9 ASSLYETGYGYT
17 TRBJ2-1 TRBD2 TRBV5-1 ASSLDSLDLAGGNNEQF
13 TRBJ2-3 TRBD2 TRBV19 ASSMASGHTDTQY
10 TRBJ2-5 - TRBV20-1 SASLYQETQY
10 TRBJ2-3 - TRBV15 ATSRDWDTQY
11 TRBJ1-1 TRBD1 TRBV20-1 SARWDSDTEAF
12 TRBJ1-2 TRBD1 TRBV6-5 ASRTELGTDGYT
16 TRBJ2-2 TRBD1 TRBV10-3 AISGKDRTDGDTGELF
11 - - TRBV6-6 ASSPLLHYEQY